This TCR beta chain was sequenced during a study of blood T cell repertoires in COVID-19. Across the whole study: Spain, Italy and the United States supplied samples that represented acute and convalescent COVID-19.

Trimming removed 5 bases from V and 5 bases from J; junction bases left unmatched: 9. This CDR3 is built from 15 residues. Germline V CDR1 and CDR2: MNHEY, SVGAGI. Per the authors' pipeline: Amplifying reference gene primers gave estimates of nucleated cell counts. This table comes from immunoSEQ multiplex PCR, and its TCRdb copy is limited to in-frame clones, with some not included. V, J and clone size are taken as reported in that table, and D and trimming were inferred from the DNA itself. The sample lists about 140,000 clones, around 80% occurring once. Exposed study participants had met a COVID-19 case within 2 weeks before entry.

The rearrangement uses TRBV6-5 and TRBJ1-2; TRBD1 aligns across 9 bases. Sequencing was performed on PBMCs or T cells enriched from blood (not recorded which). The TCR was taken from a man between 65 and 85 years old who had been exposed to COVID-19. The CDR3 nucleotides read TGTGCCAGCAGTCCAACAGGGGGCTTTTCGTATGGCTACACCTTC. It codes for CASSPTGGFSYGYTF.